A single sample is the source of the 19 T cell receptor beta chains below, sequenced in a study of blood T cell repertoires in COVID-19. The table came from immunoSEQ multiplex PCR; TCRdb's copy has only in-frame clones and leaves some out. The table includes around 93,000 clones, 82% detected once. The source material was peripheral blood. All receptors derive from a man older than 75 with acute or convalescent COVID-19.

Only a few counts were recorded for this clone. The chain employs TRBV6-4 and TRBJ2-3; a possible D gene is TRBD1 (5 bases). Trimming left V 6 bases short and J 2 bases short, with 9 bases between. The CDR3 length is 13 residues. The germline V gene has CDR1 MRHNA and CDR2 SNTAGT. CDR3 protein: CASSQDTTDTQYF. Written as DNA, the CDR3 is TGTGCCAGCAGCCAGGACACCACAGATACGCAGTATTTT.

A single count supports this clone. The V gene is TRBV27, the J gene TRBJ2-4; TRBD1 might be the D (5 bases). The V and J ends lost 2 bases and 0 bases respectively, with 8 bases between them. Germline values: CDR1 MNHEY, CDR2 SMNVEV (reference sequence). The CDR3 sequence is 15 residues long. DNA for the CDR3: TGTGCCAGCAGTTTAAGGGGCATAGCCAAAAACATTCAGTACTTC. This codes for CASSLRGIAKNIQYF.

This chain joins TRBV5-1 and TRBJ2-7; no clear D. This CDR3 has 14 amino acids. V lost 0 bases to trimming and J lost 1 base, with 8 bases between them. From germline, CDR1 is SGHRS and CDR2 YFSETQ. The CDR3: CASSLEVQSYEQYF. CDR3 coding DNA: TGCGCCAGCAGCTTGGAAGTACAGTCCTACGAGCAGTACTTC.

The rearrangement joins TRBV5-6 to TRBJ2-2; possibly TRBD2 for D (5 bases). The V end was cut by 2 bases, the J end by 0 bases, with 8 bases between. The CDR3 sequence is 15 residues long. The germline V gene encodes CDR1 SGHDT and CDR2 YYEEEE. CDR3 loop: CASSFGAANTGELFF. The CDR3, as DNA: TGTGCCAGCAGCTTCGGAGCGGCGAACACCGGGGAGCTGTTTTTT. Looking up the rest from reference TRBV5-6 and TRBJ2-2 gives the full variable domain: DAGVTQSPTHLIKTRGQQVTLRCSPKSGHDTVSWYQQALGQGPQFIFQYYEEEERQRGNFPDRFSGHQFPNYSSELNVNALLLGDSALYLCASSFGAANTGELFFGEGSRLTVL.

The chain carries TRBV14 and TRBJ1-1; D remains ambiguous. Germline V CDR1 and CDR2: SGHDN, FVKESK. This CDR3 has 13 amino acids. Trimming pared 2 bases from V and 0 bases from J, leaving 4 bases between. Here the CDR3 reads CASSQSLNTEAFF. CDR3 bases: TGTGCCAGCAGCCAAAGCCTGAACACTGAAGCTTTCTTT.

This clone occurred a few times. The chain links TRBV19 to TRBJ1-2; D might be TRBD1 (6 bases). CDR1 LNHDA and CDR2 SQIVND come from the germline V gene (reference sequence). Trimming took off 6 bases at V and 2 bases at J, with 19 bases between the two ends. There are 16 residues in the CDR3. This CDR3 reads CASRGIGTPDNYGYTF. The CDR3 bases are TGTGCCAGTAGGGGGATCGGGACACCAGACAACTATGGCTACACCTTC.

This rearrangement joins TRBV30 to TRBJ2-5; D gene unclear. CDR1 and CDR2 (germline): GTSNPN, SVGIG (reference sequence). V dropped 2 bases and J dropped 1 base, with 11 bases sitting between them. The CDR3 is 14 residues long. This CDR3 is CAWSREAIQETQYF. Written as DNA, the CDR3 is TGTGCCTGGAGTAGAGAGGCCATCCAAGAGACCCAGTACTTC.

The chain combines TRBV7-6 with TRBJ1-4, with TRBD1 matching 9 bases. The trim removed 5 bases at V and 6 bases at J, leaving 4 bases unmatched. The CDR3 is 14 residues long. Germline CDR1 SGHVS, CDR2 FNYEAQ. CDR3 region: CASSPRQGDEKLFF. For the CDR3, the DNA is TGTGCCAGCAGCCCCCGACAGGGGGATGAAAAACTGTTTTTT.

This chain connects TRBV29-1 to TRBJ1-4; 7 bases match TRBD1. Germline-derived CDR1 and CDR2 are SQVTM and ANQGSEA. The CDR3 extends over 13 amino acids. J lost 6 bases, V lost 4 bases, and 5 bases had no gene match. The CDR3 region has the DNA TGCAGCGTTGTGTCCAGGGGGGATGAAAAACTGTTTTTT. Its translation is CSVVSRGDEKLFF. The full variable domain, with the rest looked up from reference TRBV29-1 and TRBJ1-4, is SAVISQKPSRDICQRGTSLTIQCQVDSQVTMMFWYRQQPGQSLTLIATANQGSEATYESGFVIDKFPISRPNLTFSTLTVSNMSPEDSSIYLCSVVSRGDEKLFFGSGTQLSVL.

In the case of this clone: The germline gene is not matched at one end of the junction; a read error may be the cause. This sequence joins TRBV6-6 and TRBJ1-2; the match to TRBD1 covers 8 bases. From germline, CDR1 is MNHNY and CDR2 SVGAGI (reference sequence). The CDR3 is made up of 12 amino acids. The CDR3 reads CASSNPGQAIPF. In nucleotides, the CDR3 is TGTGCCAGCAGTAACCCGGGACAGGCCATTCCGTTC.

The chain links TRBV6-5 to TRBJ2-3; TRBD2 aligns across 14 bases. CDR1 is MNHEY, CDR2 SVGAGI, per germline. CDR3 length: 16 amino acids. J gave up 7 bases and V 4 bases, and 7 bases lay outside the gene matches. CDR3 region: CASSFRLAGGRNTQYF. CDR3 coding DNA: TGTGCCAGCAGTTTCAGACTAGCGGGGGGGAGAAATACGCAGTATTTT.

This clone was detected ten times or more. The rearrangement links TRBV2 to TRBJ2-1; 10 nucleotides align to TRBD2. V dropped 6 bases and J dropped 9; count of bases not matched to a gene: 14. CDR1 and CDR2 (germline): SNHLY, FYNNEI. This CDR3 is built from 16 residues. The CDR3 DNA reads as TGTGCCAGCAGACTAAGAGCGGGGGGGCCGATTATTGAGCAGTTCTTC. Protein sequence: CASRLRAGGPIIEQFF.

This chain links TRBV5-5 with TRBJ2-1; unclear D gene. CDR3 length: 14 amino acids. V gave up 4 bases and J gave up 3 bases, with 11 bases separating them. Germline CDR1 SGHKS, CDR2 YYEKEE (reference sequence). The CDR3 DNA reads as TGTGCCAGCAGCCTTACAGACGGCTACAATGAGCAGTTCTTC. It encodes CASSLTDGYNEQFF.

This clone was recorded at least ten times. This sequence joins TRBV2 and TRBJ2-6; 9 bases agree with TRBD1. CDR1 and CDR2 from the germline V gene are SNHLY and FYNNEI. The junction had 18 bases not matched to a gene; V was cut back by 3 bases and J by 3 bases. The CDR3 totals 21 residues. The CDR3 spells CASSDLGTGRLRAFGANVLTF. Here the CDR3 DNA reads TGTGCCAGCAGTGACCTCGGGACAGGGAGGTTGAGGGCATTTGGGGCCAACGTCCTGACTTTC. Supplemented by reference TRBV2 and TRBJ2-6, the full variable domain reads EPEVTQTPSHQVTQMGQEVILRCVPISNHLYFYWYRQILGQKVEFLVSFYNNEISEKSEIFDDQFSVERPDGSNFTLKIRSTKLEDSAMYFCASSDLGTGRLRAFGANVLTFGAGSRLTVL.

The V gene is TRBV5-1, the J gene TRBJ1-1; maybe TRBD1 (5 bases). The ends were cut back, 9 bases at V and 2 bases at J, with 17 bases in the middle. Germline lookup yields CDR1 SGHRS and CDR2 YFSETQ. The CDR3 length is 14 residues. CDR3 region: CATRAGPTNTEAFF. The CDR3 bases are TGCGCCACGAGAGCGGGACCGACCAACACTGAAGCTTTCTTT.

The genes are TRBV5-1 and TRBJ1-5; D is perhaps TRBD1 (5 bases). CDR1 is SGHRS, CDR2 YFSETQ, per germline. Trimming shortened V by 0 bases and J by 0 bases, and 10 bases separated the two germline ends. The CDR3 runs 16 residues. This CDR3 is CASSLGTGGSNQPQHF. For the CDR3, the DNA is TGCGCCAGCAGCTTGGGGACGGGGGGTAGCAATCAGCCCCAGCATTTT.

The table lists this clone with a count of one. The V gene is TRBV5-1, the J gene TRBJ1-1; no clear D. The CDR3 length is 15 residues. With 7 bases removed from V and 0 bases from J, the gap between germline ends came to 16 bases. Germline V gene sequence: CDR1 SGHRS, CDR2 YFSETQ. For the CDR3, the DNA is TGCGCCAGCGGGCGAGGGTCAAGCTTGAACACTGAAGCTTTCTTT. This encodes CASGRGSSLNTEAFF.

The J gene is TRBJ2-1, the V gene TRBV11-3; D not certain. Trimming left V 5 bases short and J 7 bases short, with 12 bases between. Germline V gene lookup returns CDR1 SGHNT and CDR2 YENEEA. This CDR3 is built from 13 residues. The DNA for the CDR3 is TGTGCCAGCAGCCATCGCCAGGTTAATGAGCAGTTCTTC. This codes for CASSHRQVNEQFF.

This chain connects TRBV2 to TRBJ2-2, with 8 bases that match TRBD1. CDR3 length equals 15 residues. The V and J ends lost 5 bases and 1 base, in that order; junction bases with no gene match: 3. CDR1 SNHLY and CDR2 FYNNEI come from the germline V gene. CDR3 sequence: CASSLGTGNTGELFF. Here the CDR3 DNA reads TGTGCCAGCAGTCTTGGGACAGGGAACACCGGGGAGCTGTTTTTT.